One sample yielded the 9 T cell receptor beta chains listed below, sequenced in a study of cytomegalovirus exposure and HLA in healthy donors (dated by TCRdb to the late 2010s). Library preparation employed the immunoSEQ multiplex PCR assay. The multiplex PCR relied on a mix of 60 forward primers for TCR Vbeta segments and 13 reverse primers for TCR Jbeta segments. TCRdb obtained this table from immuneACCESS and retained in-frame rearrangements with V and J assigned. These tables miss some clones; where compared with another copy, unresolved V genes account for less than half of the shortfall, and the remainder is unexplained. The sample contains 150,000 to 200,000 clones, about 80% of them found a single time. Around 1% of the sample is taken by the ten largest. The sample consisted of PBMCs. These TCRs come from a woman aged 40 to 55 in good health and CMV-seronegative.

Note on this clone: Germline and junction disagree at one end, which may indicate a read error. CDR3 in DNA: TGTGCCAGCAGCTTAGATCGGGGCGGGGATGGGGACTTC. Residues: CASSLDRGGDGDF. This chain connects TRBV11-3 to TRBJ2-7, with D possibly being TRBD2 (6 bases). Germline assignment: CDR1 SGHNT and CDR2 YENEEA. The CDR3 is 13 amino acids.

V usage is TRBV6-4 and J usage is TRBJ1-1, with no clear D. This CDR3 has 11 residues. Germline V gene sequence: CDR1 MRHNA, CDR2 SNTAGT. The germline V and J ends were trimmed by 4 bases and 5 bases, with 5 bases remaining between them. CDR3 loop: CASSGGTEAFF. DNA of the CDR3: TGTGCCAGCAGTGGAGGGACTGAAGCTTTCTTT.

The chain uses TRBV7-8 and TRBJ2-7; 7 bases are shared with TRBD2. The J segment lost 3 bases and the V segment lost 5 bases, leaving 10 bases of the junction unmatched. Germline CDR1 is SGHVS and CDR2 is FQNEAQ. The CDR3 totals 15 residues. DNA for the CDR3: TGTGCCAGCAGCAACCTTAGACTAGCCTTCTACGAGCAGTACTTC. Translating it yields CASSNLRLAFYEQYF.

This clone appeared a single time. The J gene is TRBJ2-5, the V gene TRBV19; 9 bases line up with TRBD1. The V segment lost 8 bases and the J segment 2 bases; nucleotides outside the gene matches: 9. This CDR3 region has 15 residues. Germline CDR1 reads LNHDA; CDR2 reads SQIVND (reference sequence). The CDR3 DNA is TGTGCCAGTGGCCCCGACAGGGGGGGTCAAGAGACCCAGTACTTC. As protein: CASGPDRGGQETQYF.

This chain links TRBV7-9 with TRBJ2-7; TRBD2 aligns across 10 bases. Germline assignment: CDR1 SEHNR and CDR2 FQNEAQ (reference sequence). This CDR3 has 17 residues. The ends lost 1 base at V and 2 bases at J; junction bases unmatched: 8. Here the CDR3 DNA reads TGTGCCAGCAGCTTAGTGACCTCTAGCGGGAGCCCCTACGAGCAGTACTTC. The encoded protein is CASSLVTSSGSPYEQYF.

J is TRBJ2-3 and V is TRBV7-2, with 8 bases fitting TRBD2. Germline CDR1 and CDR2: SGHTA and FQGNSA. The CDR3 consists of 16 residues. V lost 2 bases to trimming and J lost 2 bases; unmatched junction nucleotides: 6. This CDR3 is CASSLLSGRDTDTQYF. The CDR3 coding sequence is TGTGCCAGCAGCTTACTGTCCGGGAGGGACACAGATACGCAGTATTTT.

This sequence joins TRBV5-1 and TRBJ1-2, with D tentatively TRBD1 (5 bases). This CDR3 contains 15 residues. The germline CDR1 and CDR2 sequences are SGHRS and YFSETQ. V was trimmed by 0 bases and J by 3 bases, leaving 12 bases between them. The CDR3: CASSLAGGIDYGYTF. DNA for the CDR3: TGCGCCAGCAGCTTGGCGGGGGGTATAGACTATGGCTACACCTTC.

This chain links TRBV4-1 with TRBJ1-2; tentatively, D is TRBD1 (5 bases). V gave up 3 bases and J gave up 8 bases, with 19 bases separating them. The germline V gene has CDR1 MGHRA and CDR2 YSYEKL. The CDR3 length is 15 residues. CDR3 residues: CASSQGQPDGWGYTF. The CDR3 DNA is TGCGCCAGCAGCCAGGGGCAGCCCGACGGGTGGGGCTACACCTTC.

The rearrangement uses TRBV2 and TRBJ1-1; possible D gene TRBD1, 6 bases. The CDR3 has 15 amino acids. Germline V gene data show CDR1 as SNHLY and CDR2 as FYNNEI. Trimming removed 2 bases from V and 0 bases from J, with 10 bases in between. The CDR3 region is CASSERKGVNTEAFF. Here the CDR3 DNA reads TGTGCCAGCAGTGAAAGGAAGGGGGTGAACACTGAAGCTTTCTTT.